One T cell receptor (beta chain) is described in this entry. The antigen remains unidentified. This sample was included in a study of OX40 agonist ivuxolimab in advanced cancers. Some clones are missing from TCRdb's copy, which holds only in-frame ones; the method was immunoSEQ multiplex PCR. The sample consists of 55,000 to 70,000 clones, 92% of them appearing once. Study-level results: The antigens recognized by the expanded peripheral T cells, that is their antigen specificity, were not determined.

The V gene's germline CDR1 is SGHRS and CDR2 YFSETQ. This CDR3 has 18 residues. The V gene end was trimmed by 4 bases and the J gene end by 0 bases; junction bases not matched to a gene: 8. Blood sampling was done at baseline, cycle 4 day 1, and cycle 7 day 1. This specimen was CD4+ or CD8+ T cells sorted from blood, taken in a trial of the OX40 agonist ivuxolimab. The sequence was obtained from an adult with an advanced solid tumor such as melanoma, head and neck, liver or kidney cancer. The rearrangement links TRBV5-1 to TRBJ2-1, with 12 bases identical to TRBD2. The DNA of the CDR3 is TGCGCCAGCAGCGGGGGACTAGCGGGTCAGAGCTCCTACAATGAGCAGTTCTTC. Its translation is CASSGGLAGQSSYNEQFF.